A single sample gave rise to the 20 T cell receptor beta chains below, sequenced in a study of blood T cell repertoires in COVID-19. Here immunoSEQ multiplex PCR was the method, and the copy in TCRdb shows in-frame clones only, minus some. This sample has approximately 240,000 clones; about 85% occur once, and the top ten carry approximately 12%. The specimen sequenced was peripheral blood. The receptor set was obtained from a woman aged 18-29 years who had recovered from COVID-19.

In its sample, this clone was seen once. V usage is TRBV18 and J usage is TRBJ2-5; D call uncertain. V was clipped by 8 bases and J by 5 bases, with 12 bases between them. CDR1 KGHSH and CDR2 LQKENI come from the germline V gene. This CDR3 is 12 amino acids long. The CDR3 protein is CASRYSGETQYF. CDR3 in DNA: TGTGCCAGCCGATACAGTGGGGAGACCCAGTACTTC.

There are a few counts of this clone. The rearrangement links TRBV27 to TRBJ2-1; 8 positions match TRBD2. The CDR3 spans 15 residues. Germline lookup yields CDR1 MNHEY and CDR2 SMNVEV (reference sequence). V shed 5 bases and J 9 bases; nucleotides not matched to a gene: 12. Here the CDR3 DNA reads TGTGCCAGCAGTCCGCAGCGGGAGTGGCCTGGTGAGCAGTTCTTC. It encodes CASSPQREWPGEQFF.

The chain uses TRBV5-1 and TRBJ2-5; 9 positions agree with TRBD2. CDR3 size: 12 residues. Trimming at V came to 1 base and at J to 9 bases, leaving 1 base not matched to a gene. Germline loops: CDR1 SGHRS, CDR2 YFSETQ. The CDR3 region has the DNA TGCGCCAGCAGCTTGTCTAGCGGGGCCCAGTACTTC. Its protein product is CASSLSSGAQYF.

The table lists this clone with a few counts. V usage is TRBV7-9 and J usage is TRBJ2-7; the D gene is possibly TRBD1 (6 bases). Trimming cost V 2 bases and J 1 base, with 9 bases left between them. Germline assignment: CDR1 SEHNR and CDR2 FQNEAQ (reference sequence). The CDR3 has 14 amino acids. The CDR3 here is CASSLNDRSYEQYF. The CDR3 DNA reads as TGTGCCAGCAGCTTAAACGACAGGTCCTACGAGCAGTACTTC.

V usage is TRBV5-4 and J usage is TRBJ1-1; D gene ambiguous. The CDR3 totals 17 residues. Germline values: CDR1 SGHNT, CDR2 YYREEE (reference sequence). With 0 bases removed from V and 0 bases from J, the gap between germline ends came to 15 bases. The chain's CDR3 is CASSLAGLRSMNTEAFF. CDR3 in DNA: TGTGCCAGCAGCTTGGCAGGACTAAGATCCATGAACACTGAAGCTTTCTTT.

This clone has only one observation. This chain connects TRBV10-3 to TRBJ1-2; no reliable D call. This CDR3 region has 16 residues. The V end lost 2 bases, the J end lost 1 base, and 14 bases lay between the germline ends. The V gene's germline CDR1 is ENHRY and CDR2 SYGVKD. As DNA, the CDR3 is TGTGCCATCAGTGAGCCAGGCCGGCCGATTAACTATGGCTACACCTTC. Protein product: CAISEPGRPINYGYTF.

The rearrangement uses TRBV3-1 (or the pseudogene TRBV3-2) and TRBJ1-5; D remains unclear. The V gene's germline CDR1 is LGHDT and CDR2 YNNKEL (reference sequence). This CDR3 contains 12 residues. The ends were cut back, 1 base at V and 9 bases at J, with 7 bases in the middle. CDR3 region: CASSQGRGPQHF. Written as DNA, the CDR3 is TGTGCCAGCAGCCAAGGACGGGGGCCCCAGCATTTT.

J is TRBJ2-5 and V is TRBV7-6; 9 positions agree with TRBD1. Germline assignment: CDR1 SGHVS and CDR2 FNYEAQ. This CDR3 is built from 15 residues. J gave up 4 bases and V 5 bases, and 8 bases lay outside the gene matches. The CDR3 DNA follows: TGTGCCAGCAGCCCGGGACAGGGAGCATTAGAGACCCAGTACTTC. This codes for CASSPGQGALETQYF.

This chain connects TRBV6-5 to TRBJ2-7; D may be TRBD2 (5 bases). CDR3 length equals 15 residues. Germline values: CDR1 MNHEY, CDR2 SVGAGI. The germline V and J ends were trimmed by 5 bases and 0 bases, with 14 bases remaining between them. The chain's CDR3 is CASSRGLHSSYEQYF. CDR3 sequence (DNA): TGTGCCAGCAGTCGAGGACTCCATAGCTCCTACGAGCAGTACTTC.

The chain joins TRBV9 to TRBJ2-7; 8 nucleotides line up with TRBD2. CDR1 and CDR2 (germline): SGDLS, YYNGEE. The CDR3 covers 15 residues. V shed 0 bases and J 6 bases; nucleotides not matched to a gene: 8. The CDR3 DNA is TGTGCCAGCAGCGTAGGAACGGGAGGGGCGAGCGAGCAGTACTTC. Encoded protein: CASSVGTGGASEQYF.

The rearrangement links TRBV19 to TRBJ1-3, with D possibly matching TRBD1 (6 bases). There are 15 residues in the CDR3. Between the trimmed V and J ends, which lost 6 bases and 7 bases, there was a span of 19 bases. The V gene's germline CDR1 is LNHDA and CDR2 SQIVND (reference sequence). The CDR3 sequence is CASSNVGRGMNTIYF. CDR3 bases: TGTGCCAGTAGCAATGTGGGCAGGGGTATGAACACCATATATTTT.

A single count supports this clone. The chain joins TRBV13 to TRBJ1-2; 11 positions match TRBD1. Trimming at V came to 5 bases and at J to 4 bases, leaving 12 bases not matched to a gene. Germline CDR1 is PRHDT and CDR2 is FYEKMQ (reference sequence). CDR3 length: 17 amino acids. The CDR3 region is CASSPGQGAVIAYGYTF. DNA of the CDR3: TGTGCCAGCAGCCCAGGACAGGGGGCCGTAATAGCCTATGGCTACACCTTC.

The chain is built from TRBV27 and TRBJ2-7, with TRBD2 as a possible D gene (5 bases). Deletions cut 3 bases from V and 4 bases from J, with 19 bases between. Per germline, CDR1 MNHEY and CDR2 SMNVEV (reference sequence). This CDR3 comprises 16 residues. CDR3 residues: CASSFRLEGASYEQYF. CDR3 coding DNA: TGTGCCAGCAGTTTTCGTCTTGAGGGTGCGAGTTACGAGCAGTACTTC.

The J gene is TRBJ2-1, the V gene TRBV7-9; 15 bases match TRBD2. The length of the CDR3 is 18 residues. The germline gives CDR1 SEHNR, CDR2 FQNEAQ (reference sequence). V gave up 11 bases and J gave up 3 bases; unmatched junction bases: 14. The DNA of the CDR3 is TGTGCCTTTTTCGGACTAGCGGGAGGGGAGCCCGACTACAATGAGCAGTTCTTC. Translation: CAFFGLAGGEPDYNEQFF.

The chain recombines TRBV27 with TRBJ1-4, with 10 bases fitting TRBD1. Looked up from germline, CDR1 is MNHEY and CDR2 is SMNVEV (reference sequence). V shed 6 bases and J 4 bases; nucleotides not matched to a gene: 14. The CDR3 is 18 amino acids. The CDR3 DNA sequence: TGTGCCAGCAGGCATGCCTTCGGGACAGGGGAGATTAATGAAAAACTGTTTTTT. Translated, it gives CASRHAFGTGEINEKLFF. The full variable domain, rest sourced from reference TRBV27 and TRBJ1-4, is EAQVTQNPRYLITVTGKKLTVTCSQNMNHEYMSWYRQDPGLGLRQIYYSMNVEVTDKGDVPEGYKVSRKEKRNFPLILESPSPNQTSLYFCASRHAFGTGEINEKLFFGSGTQLSVL.

This clone was seen a single time. The CDR3 reads CTLSREVNEKLFF. In DNA, the CDR3 is TGCACTCTCTCGAGGGAAGTAAATGAAAAACTGTTTTTT. The chain has TRBV29-1 and TRBJ1-4, with D unresolved. Germline V gene lookup returns CDR1 SQVTM and CDR2 ANQGSEA. CDR3 length equals 13 residues.

CDR3 loop: CASSLGRNIPPQYF. In DNA form, the CDR3 reads TGCGCCAGCAGCTTGGGCAGGAATATACCACCCCAGTACTTC. The V call is TRBV5-1, the J call TRBJ2-5; D unresolved. V was shortened by 0 bases and J by 9 bases, with 15 bases between the two germline ends. The CDR3 has 14 residues. In germline, CDR1 is SGHRS, CDR2 YFSETQ.

The chain recombines TRBV29-1 with TRBJ1-1, with 7 nucleotides matching TRBD1. After removal of 6 bases from V and 0 bases from J, the junction contained 4 bases not matched to a gene. Germline V gene data show CDR1 as SQVTM and CDR2 as ANQGSEA. The CDR3 consists of 13 residues. The DNA for the CDR3 is TGCAGCGTGTGGACAGGTGTGAACACTGAAGCTTTCTTT. It translates to CSVWTGVNTEAFF.

The genes are TRBV7-3 and TRBJ2-1, with TRBD2 matching over 11 bases. CDR1 and CDR2 from the germline V gene are SGHTA and FQGTGA. The CDR3 length is 15 residues. J was trimmed by 3 bases and V by 5 bases; bases with no gene match: 3. The CDR3 protein is CASSDGTSGYNEQFF. For the CDR3, the DNA is TGTGCCAGCAGCGACGGGACTAGCGGCTACAATGAGCAGTTCTTC.

The genes are TRBV20-1 and TRBJ2-5, with 10 bases fitting TRBD1. Trimming cost V 3 bases and J 5 bases; bases outside gene matches: 3. The CDR3 is 13 amino acids. Germline V CDR1 and CDR2: DFQATT, SNEGSKA (reference sequence). CDR3 loop: CSASGQGVETQYF. Here the CDR3 DNA reads TGCAGTGCTAGTGGACAGGGGGTTGAGACCCAGTACTTC.